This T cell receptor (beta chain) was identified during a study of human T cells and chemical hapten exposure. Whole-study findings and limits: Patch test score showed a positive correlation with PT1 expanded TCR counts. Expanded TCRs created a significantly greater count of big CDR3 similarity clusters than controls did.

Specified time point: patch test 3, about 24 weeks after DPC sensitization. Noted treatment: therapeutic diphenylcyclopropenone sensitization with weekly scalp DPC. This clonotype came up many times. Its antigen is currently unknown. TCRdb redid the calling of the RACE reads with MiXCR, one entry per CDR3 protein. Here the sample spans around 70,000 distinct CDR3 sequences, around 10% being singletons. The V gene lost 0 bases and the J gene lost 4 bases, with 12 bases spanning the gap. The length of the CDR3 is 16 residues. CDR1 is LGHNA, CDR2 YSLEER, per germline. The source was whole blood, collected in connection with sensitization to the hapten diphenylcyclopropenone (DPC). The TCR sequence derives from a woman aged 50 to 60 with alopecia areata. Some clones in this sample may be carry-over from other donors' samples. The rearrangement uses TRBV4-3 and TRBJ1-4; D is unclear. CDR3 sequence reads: CASSQDLWQNNEKLFF. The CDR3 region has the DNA TGCGCCAGCAGCCAAGATTTGTGGCAAAATAATGAAAAACTGTTTTTT.